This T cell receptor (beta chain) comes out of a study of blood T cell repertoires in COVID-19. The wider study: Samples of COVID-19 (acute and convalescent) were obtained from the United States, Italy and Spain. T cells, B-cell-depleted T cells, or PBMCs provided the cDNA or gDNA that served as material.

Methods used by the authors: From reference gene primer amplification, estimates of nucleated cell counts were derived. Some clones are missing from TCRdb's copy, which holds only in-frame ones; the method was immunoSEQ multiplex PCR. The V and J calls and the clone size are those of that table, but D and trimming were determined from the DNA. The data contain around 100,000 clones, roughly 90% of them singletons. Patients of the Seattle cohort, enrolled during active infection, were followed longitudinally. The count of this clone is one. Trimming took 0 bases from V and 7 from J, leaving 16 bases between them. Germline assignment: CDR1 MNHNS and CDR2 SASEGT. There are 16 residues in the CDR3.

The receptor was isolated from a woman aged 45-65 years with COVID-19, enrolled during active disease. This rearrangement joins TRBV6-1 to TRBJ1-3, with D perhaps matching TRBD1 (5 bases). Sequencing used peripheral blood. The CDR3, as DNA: TGTGCCAGCAGTGAAGCAGGTCCAGGGAAGAGCAACACCATATATTTT. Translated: CASSEAGPGKSNTIYF.